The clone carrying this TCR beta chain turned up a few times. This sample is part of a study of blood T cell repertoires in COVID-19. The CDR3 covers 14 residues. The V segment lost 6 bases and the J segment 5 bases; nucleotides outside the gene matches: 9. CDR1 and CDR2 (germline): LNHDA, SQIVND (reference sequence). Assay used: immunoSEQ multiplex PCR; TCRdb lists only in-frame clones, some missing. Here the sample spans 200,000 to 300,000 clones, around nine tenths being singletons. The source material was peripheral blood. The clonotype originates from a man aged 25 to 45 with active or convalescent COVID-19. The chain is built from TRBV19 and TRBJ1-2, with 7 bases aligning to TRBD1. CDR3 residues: CASSTGERAYGYTF. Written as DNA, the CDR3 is TGTGCCAGTAGCACAGGGGAAAGGGCTTATGGCTACACCTTC.